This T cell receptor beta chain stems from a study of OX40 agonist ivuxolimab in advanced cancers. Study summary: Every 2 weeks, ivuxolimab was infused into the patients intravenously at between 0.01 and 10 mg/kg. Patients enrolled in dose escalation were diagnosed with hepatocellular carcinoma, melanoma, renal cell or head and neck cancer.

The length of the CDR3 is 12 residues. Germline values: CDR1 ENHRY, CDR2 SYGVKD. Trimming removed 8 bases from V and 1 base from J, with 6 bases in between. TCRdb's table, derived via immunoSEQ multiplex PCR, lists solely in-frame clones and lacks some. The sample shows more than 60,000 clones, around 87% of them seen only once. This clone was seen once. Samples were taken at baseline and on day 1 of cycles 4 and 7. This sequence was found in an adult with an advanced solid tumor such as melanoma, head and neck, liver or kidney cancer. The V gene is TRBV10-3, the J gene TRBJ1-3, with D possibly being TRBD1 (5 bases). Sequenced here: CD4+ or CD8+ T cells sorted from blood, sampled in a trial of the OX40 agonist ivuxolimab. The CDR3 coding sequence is TGTGCCATCGGGGGTTCTGGAAACACCATATATTTT. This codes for CAIGGSGNTIYF.